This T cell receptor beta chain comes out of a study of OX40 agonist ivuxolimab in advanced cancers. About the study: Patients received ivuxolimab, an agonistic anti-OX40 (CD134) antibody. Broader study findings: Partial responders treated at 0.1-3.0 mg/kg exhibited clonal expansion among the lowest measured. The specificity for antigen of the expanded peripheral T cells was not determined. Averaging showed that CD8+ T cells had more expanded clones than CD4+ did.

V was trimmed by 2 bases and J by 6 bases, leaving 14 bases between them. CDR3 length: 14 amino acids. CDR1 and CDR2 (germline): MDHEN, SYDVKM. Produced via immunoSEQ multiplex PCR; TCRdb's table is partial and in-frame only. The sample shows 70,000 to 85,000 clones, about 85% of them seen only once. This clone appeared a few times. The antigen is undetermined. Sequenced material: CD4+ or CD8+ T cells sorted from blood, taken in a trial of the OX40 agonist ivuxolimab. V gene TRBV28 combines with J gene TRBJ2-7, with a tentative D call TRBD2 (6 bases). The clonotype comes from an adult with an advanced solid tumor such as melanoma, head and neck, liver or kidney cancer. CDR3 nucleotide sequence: TGTGCCAGCAGTTTAACGGGACTCGGGTTCGAGCAGTACTTC. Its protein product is CASSLTGLGFEQYF.